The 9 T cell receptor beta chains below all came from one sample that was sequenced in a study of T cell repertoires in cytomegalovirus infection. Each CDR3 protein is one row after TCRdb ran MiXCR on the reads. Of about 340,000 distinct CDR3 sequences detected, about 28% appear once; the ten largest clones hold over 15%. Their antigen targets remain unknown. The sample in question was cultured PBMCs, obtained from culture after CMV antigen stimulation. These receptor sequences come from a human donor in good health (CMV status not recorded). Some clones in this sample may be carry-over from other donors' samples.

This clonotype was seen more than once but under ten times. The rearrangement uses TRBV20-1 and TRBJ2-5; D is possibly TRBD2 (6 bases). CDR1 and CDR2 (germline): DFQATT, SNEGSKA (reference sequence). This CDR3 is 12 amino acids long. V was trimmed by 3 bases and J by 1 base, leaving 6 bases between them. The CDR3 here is CSASGSQETQYF. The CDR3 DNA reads TGCAGTGCTAGCGGGAGCCAAGAGACCCAGTACTTC.

The CDR3 is CASSSGDQPQHF. The CDR3 bases are TGTGCCAGCAGTTCGGGGGATCAGCCCCAGCATTTT. The chain has TRBV12-3 or TRBV12-4 and TRBJ1-5; perhaps TRBD1 as D (5 bases). CDR3 length equals 12 residues. The V end lost 4 bases, the J end lost 5 bases, and 6 bases lay between the germline ends.

The CDR3 spells CASSESGANVLTF. The DNA for the CDR3 is TGTGCCAGCAGTGAATCTGGGGCCAACGTCCTGACTTTC. V is TRBV2 and J is TRBJ2-6; D call uncertain. The CDR3 length is 13 residues. Per germline, CDR1 SNHLY and CDR2 FYNNEI. The V and J ends lost 2 bases and 1 base respectively, with 0 bases between them.

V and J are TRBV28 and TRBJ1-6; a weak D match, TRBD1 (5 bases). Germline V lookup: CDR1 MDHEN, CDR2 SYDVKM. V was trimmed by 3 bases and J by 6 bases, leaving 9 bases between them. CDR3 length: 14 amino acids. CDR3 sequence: CASSLGGSNSPLHF. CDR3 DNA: TGTGCCAGCAGTTTGGGGGGGAGTAATTCACCCCTCCACTTT.

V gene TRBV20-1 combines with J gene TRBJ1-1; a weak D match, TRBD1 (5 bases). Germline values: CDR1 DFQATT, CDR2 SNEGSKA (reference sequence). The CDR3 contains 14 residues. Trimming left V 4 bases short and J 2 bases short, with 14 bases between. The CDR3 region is CSATLLTANTEAFF. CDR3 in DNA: TGCAGTGCTACACTTCTGACAGCAAACACTGAAGCTTTCTTT.

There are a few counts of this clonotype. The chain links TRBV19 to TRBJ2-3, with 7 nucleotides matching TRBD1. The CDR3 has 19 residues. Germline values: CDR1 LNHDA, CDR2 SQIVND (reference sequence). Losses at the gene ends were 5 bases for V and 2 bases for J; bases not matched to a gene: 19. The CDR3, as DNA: TGTGCCAGTAGTCCAACCGCTCTCTTGAGGGGGCAAGACACAGATACGCAGTATTTT. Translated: CASSPTALLRGQDTDTQYF.

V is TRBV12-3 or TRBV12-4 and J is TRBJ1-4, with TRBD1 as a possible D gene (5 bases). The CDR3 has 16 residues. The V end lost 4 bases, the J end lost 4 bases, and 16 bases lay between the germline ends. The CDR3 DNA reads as TGTGCCAGCAGTTCGATGACAGAGCCTTATAATGAAAAACTGTTTTTT. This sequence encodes CASSSMTEPYNEKLFF.

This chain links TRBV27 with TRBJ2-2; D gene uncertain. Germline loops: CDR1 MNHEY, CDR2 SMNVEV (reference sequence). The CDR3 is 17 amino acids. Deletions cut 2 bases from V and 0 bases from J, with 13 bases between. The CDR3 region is CASSLRLHSSNTGELFF. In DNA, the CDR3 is TGTGCCAGCAGTTTACGCCTACACAGTTCGAACACCGGGGAGCTGTTTTTT.

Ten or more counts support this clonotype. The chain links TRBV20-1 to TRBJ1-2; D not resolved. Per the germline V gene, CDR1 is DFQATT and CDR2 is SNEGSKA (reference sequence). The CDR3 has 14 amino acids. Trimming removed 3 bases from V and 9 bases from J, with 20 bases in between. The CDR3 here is CSARRPGPTRSYTF. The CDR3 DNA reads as TGCAGTGCTAGGCGGCCTGGACCGACGCGGAGCTACACCTTC.